The 8 T cell receptor beta chains below were found in one sample sequenced in a study of PD-1 blockade in classical Hodgkin lymphoma. Measured with immunoSEQ multiplex PCR; TCRdb has only the in-frame clones, and not every one. The sample has 25,000 to 35,000 clones, 70% seen once; the top ten hold around 28%. There was relapse after autologous stem cell transplantation in every patient, and there was variation in brentuximab vedotin exposure. Here the sequenced sample was peripheral blood mononuclear cells (PBMCs), taken before the second cycle of nivolumab. The receptors shown here come from a human donor with classical Hodgkin lymphoma.

The chain has TRBV11-1 and TRBJ2-7; D perhaps matches TRBD2 (6 bases). The CDR3 is 14 residues long. Germline V lookup: CDR1 SGHAT, CDR2 FQDESV (reference sequence). V dropped 8 bases and J dropped 0 bases, with 14 bases sitting between them. The CDR3 sequence: CASGTGTPSYEQYF. Here the CDR3 DNA reads TGTGCCAGCGGCACCGGGACTCCCTCCTACGAGCAGTACTTC.

The chain couples TRBV30 to TRBJ2-3; 11 bases fit TRBD2. V shed 2 bases, J shed 0 bases, and the junction held 4 bases outside the gene matches. Per the germline V gene, CDR1 is GTSNPN and CDR2 is SVGIG (reference sequence). The CDR3 is 16 amino acids. This CDR3 is CAWSFRLAGSTDTQYF. The CDR3 bases are TGTGCCTGGAGTTTCCGACTAGCGGGAAGCACAGATACGCAGTATTTT.

This chain joins TRBV2 and TRBJ1-1; 7 bases match TRBD1. Losses at the gene ends were 6 bases for V and 3 bases for J; bases not matched to a gene: 7. This CDR3 has 14 residues. The germline CDR1 and CDR2 sequences are SNHLY and FYNNEI. CDR3 sequence: CASSQDRSYTEAFF. CDR3 bases: TGTGCCAGCAGCCAGGACAGGTCCTACACTGAAGCTTTCTTT.

This clone was seen only a few times. This chain uses TRBV6-5 with TRBJ2-2; D gene ambiguous. Trimming removed 10 bases at V and 2 bases at J, with 5 bases between. This CDR3 region has 11 residues. Germline V gene lookup returns CDR1 MNHEY and CDR2 SVGAGI. In nucleotides, the CDR3 is TGTGCCATCGAAAACACCGGGGAGCTGTTTTTT. Translating gives CAIENTGELFF.

This chain uses TRBV2 with TRBJ2-3, with D possibly called TRBD1 or TRBD2 (5 bases each). Trimming took 3 bases from V and 1 from J, leaving 17 bases between them. Germline CDR1 reads SNHLY; CDR2 reads FYNNEI. CDR3 size: 17 residues. The CDR3 spells CASSDPIKTGRTDTQYF. DNA of the CDR3: TGTGCCAGCAGTGACCCCATAAAAACGGGACGCACAGATACGCAGTATTTT.

The rearrangement uses TRBV10-3 and TRBJ2-2, with TRBD1 identical over 8 bases. Germline V gene sequence: CDR1 ENHRY, CDR2 SYGVKD. CDR3 length equals 16 residues. V lost 4 bases, J lost 6 bases, and 10 bases stayed unmatched. The CDR3 is CAISGFSGQGAGELFF. Here the CDR3 DNA reads TGTGCCATCAGTGGGTTTTCAGGACAGGGAGCCGGGGAGCTGTTTTTT.

This rearrangement joins TRBV19 to TRBJ1-5; D unclear. There are 17 residues in the CDR3. Between the trimmed V and J ends, which lost 5 bases and 0 bases, there was a span of 17 bases. Looked up from germline, CDR1 is LNHDA and CDR2 is SQIVND (reference sequence). Here the CDR3 reads CASSFLAVGISNQPQHF. CDR3 DNA sequence: TGTGCCAGTAGTTTTCTCGCGGTGGGGATTAGCAATCAGCCCCAGCATTTT.

J is TRBJ1-1 and V is TRBV28, with D perhaps TRBD1 (5 bases). Germline loops: CDR1 MDHEN, CDR2 SYDVKM. Trimming pared 6 bases from V and 12 bases from J, leaving 17 bases between. The CDR3 contains 12 residues. CDR3 loop: CASRPAFAGTFF. The DNA for the CDR3 is TGTGCCAGCAGGCCCGCCTTTGCAGGGACTTTCTTT.